This is a list of T cell receptor beta chains from one sample in a study of T cell repertoires in cytomegalovirus infection. A single record per CDR3 protein comes from TCRdb applying MiXCR to the reads. The sample has a few hundred thousand distinct CDR3 sequences, roughly 42% seen once. Which antigens these TCRs recognize remains unknown. This sample comprised cultured PBMCs, obtained from culture after CMV antigen stimulation. The source is a human donor in good health (CMV status not recorded). Some clones in this sample may be carry-over from other donors' samples. CDR3s include the opening cysteine and the closing phenylalanine or tryptophan. The D gene is left open where the match is weak. Where a row states a size, it is once, few, many or the class of an expanded clone; other rows omit it.

v_call	clone_size	j_call	d_call	cdr3_nt	cdr3_aa
TRBV7-2	many	TRBJ2-1	NA	TGTGCCAGCAGCTTAGTGGGCCCATCTATCAATGAGCAGTTCTTC	CASSLVGPSINEQFF
TRBV4-3	NA	TRBJ1-5	NA	TGCGCCAGCAGCCAAGTTCTTTATAGCAATCAGCCCCAGCATTTT	CASSQVLYSNQPQHF
TRBV7-3	NA	TRBJ2-1	NA	TGTGCCAGCAGCGTTGATGGGGGGCACTACAATGAGCAGTTCTTC	CASSVDGGHYNEQFF
TRBV12-3/TRBV12-4	NA	TRBJ2-3	NA	TGTGCCAGCTCCGGTTGGGGGGTTGGCACAGATACGCAGTATTTT	CASSGWGVGTDTQYF
TRBV7-2	few	TRBJ2-1	TRBD2	TGTGCCAGCAGATTGACTAGCGGGAGTTCCAATGAGCAGTTCTTC	CASRLTSGSSNEQFF
TRBV20-1	NA	TRBJ2-1	TRBD2	TGCAGTGCTCAAAGTAGCGGGAGTTCTAGGGATGAGCAGTTCTTC	CSAQSSGSSRDEQFF
TRBV7-2	few	TRBJ1-1	NA	TGTGCCAGCAGCTTATTTGCGGGGGGCGGGAACACTGAAGCTTTCTTT	CASSLFAGGGNTEAFF
TRBV19	NA	TRBJ1-1	NA	TGTGCCAGTAGTATTGGAAGGACTGAAGCTTTCTTT	CASSIGRTEAFF
TRBV6-8	NA	TRBJ2-5	NA	TGTGCCAGCTCACAGGGTGGGTCGGAGACCCAGTACTTC	CASSQGGSETQYF
TRBV14	NA	TRBJ1-2	NA	TGTGCCAGCAGCCATGACCCCTATGGCTACACCTTC	CASSHDPYGYTF
TRBV19	few	TRBJ1-2	NA	TGTGCCAGTAGTGGCGGGACTGCCTATGGCTACACCTTC	CASSGGTAYGYTF
TRBV19	NA	TRBJ2-1	NA	TGTGCCAGTAGGACATCAGGGAAAGGGATCAATGAGCAGTTCTTC	CASRTSGKGINEQFF
TRBV10-2	NA	TRBJ1-1	NA	TGCGCCAGCAGTGAGACGAGGGGGGGTGAAGCTTTCTTT	CASSETRGGEAFF
TRBV20-1	NA	TRBJ1-5	NA	TGCAGTGCGTCGAGGGCCAGAATGGGGCAGCCCCAGCATTTT	CSASRARMGQPQHF
TRBV11-1	NA	TRBJ1-2	TRBD1	TGTGCCAGCAGCTTCGGGACAGGGGACTATGGCTACACCTTC	CASSFGTGDYGYTF
TRBV24-1	NA	TRBJ1-2	TRBD1	TGTGCCACCATGGGCAGGGGGCCATATGGCTACACCTTC	CATMGRGPYGYTF
TRBV6-1	NA	TRBJ2-2	NA	TGTGCCAGCAGGGCTAAAACCACCGGGGAGCTGTTTTTT	CASRAKTTGELFF
TRBV11-3	NA	TRBJ2-2	NA	TGTGCCAGCAGCTTAGATCTAAGGATAGGGAACACCGGGGAGCTGTTTTTT	CASSLDLRIGNTGELFF
TRBV28	NA	TRBJ2-1	NA	TGTGCCAGCAGTCAAGACCGAGCCCTCTACAATGAGCAGTTCTTC	CASSQDRALYNEQFF
TRBV19	NA	TRBJ1-4	TRBD1	TGTGCCAGTAGTATAGGCCGGACAGGACGCGAAAAACTGTTTTTT	CASSIGRTGREKLFF